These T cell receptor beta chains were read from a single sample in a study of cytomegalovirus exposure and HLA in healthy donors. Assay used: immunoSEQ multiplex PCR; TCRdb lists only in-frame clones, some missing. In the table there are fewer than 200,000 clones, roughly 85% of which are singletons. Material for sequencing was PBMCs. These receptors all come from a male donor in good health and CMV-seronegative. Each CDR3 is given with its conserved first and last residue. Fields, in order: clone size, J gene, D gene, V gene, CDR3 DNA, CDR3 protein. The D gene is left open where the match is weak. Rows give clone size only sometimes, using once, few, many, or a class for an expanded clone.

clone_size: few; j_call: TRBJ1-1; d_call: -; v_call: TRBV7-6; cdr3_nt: TGTGCCAGCAGCTTGACAAGGAACACTGAAGCTTTCTTT; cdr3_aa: CASSLTRNTEAFF
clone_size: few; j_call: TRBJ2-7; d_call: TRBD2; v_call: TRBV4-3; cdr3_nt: TGCGCCAGCAGCCCTAGCGGGAGAGGTGTGCAACAGTACTTC; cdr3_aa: CASSPSGRGVQQYF
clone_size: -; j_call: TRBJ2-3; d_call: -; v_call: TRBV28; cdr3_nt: TGTGCCAGCAGTCTGATTGTACTAGGCACAGATACGCAGTATTTT; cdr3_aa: CASSLIVLGTDTQYF
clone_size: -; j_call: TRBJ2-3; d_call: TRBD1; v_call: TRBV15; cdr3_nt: TGTGCCACCAGCAGAGATGAGGGGGACAGCCTCACAGATACGCAGTATTTT; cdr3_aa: CATSRDEGDSLTDTQYF
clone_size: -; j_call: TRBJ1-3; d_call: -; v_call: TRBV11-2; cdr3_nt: TGTGCCAGCAGCTTTTTCTCCGGCTCTGGAAACACCATATATTTT; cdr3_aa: CASSFFSGSGNTIYF
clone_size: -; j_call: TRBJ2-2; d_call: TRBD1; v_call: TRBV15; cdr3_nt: TGTGCCACCAGCAGAAGGACAGGGCAAAACGGGGAGCTGTTTTTT; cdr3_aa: CATSRRTGQNGELFF
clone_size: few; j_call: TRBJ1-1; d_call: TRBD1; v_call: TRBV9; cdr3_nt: TGTGCCAGCAGCGCTTCGACAGGGGCCCGGGGAAACACTGAAGCTTTCTTT; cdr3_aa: CASSASTGARGNTEAFF
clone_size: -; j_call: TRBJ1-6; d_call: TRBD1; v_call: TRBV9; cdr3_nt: TGTGCCAGCAGCGGAGGGGACAGAGGTAATTCACCCCTCCACTTT; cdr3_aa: CASSGGDRGNSPLHF
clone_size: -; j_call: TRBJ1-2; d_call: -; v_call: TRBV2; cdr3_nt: TGTGCCAGCAGTGAAATCGGGTTCGCCTATGGCTACACCTTC; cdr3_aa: CASSEIGFAYGYTF
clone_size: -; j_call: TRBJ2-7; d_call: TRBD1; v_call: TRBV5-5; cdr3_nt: TGTGCCAGCAGCTTGCTAACGCCGGGACAGGGGTTTAGGGAGCAGTACTTC; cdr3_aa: CASSLLTPGQGFREQYF
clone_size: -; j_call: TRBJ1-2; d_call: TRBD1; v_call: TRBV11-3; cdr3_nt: TGTGCCAGCAGCTTACCGGACAGGCCCTATGGCTACACCTTC; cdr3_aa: CASSLPDRPYGYTF
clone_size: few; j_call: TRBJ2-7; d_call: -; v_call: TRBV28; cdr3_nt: TGTGCCTCCGGCTTGGGGAGCTACGAGCAGTACTTC; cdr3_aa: CASGLGSYEQYF
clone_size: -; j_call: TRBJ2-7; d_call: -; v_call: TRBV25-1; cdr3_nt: TGTGCCAGCAGTGACCTCTACGAGCAGTACTTC; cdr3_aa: CASSDLYEQYF
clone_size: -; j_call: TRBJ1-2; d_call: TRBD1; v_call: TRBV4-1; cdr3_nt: TGCGCCAGCAGCCAAGCGACAGGGAACGGCTACACCTTC; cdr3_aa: CASSQATGNGYTF
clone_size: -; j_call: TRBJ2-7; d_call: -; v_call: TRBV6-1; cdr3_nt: TGTGCCACCGAAGACAGGTTCTCGGTCGAGCAGTACTTC; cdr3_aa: CATEDRFSVEQYF
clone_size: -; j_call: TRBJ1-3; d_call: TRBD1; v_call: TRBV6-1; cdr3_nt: TGTGCCAGCATTTTATGGACAGGGTCAGGAAACACCATATATTTT; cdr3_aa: CASILWTGSGNTIYF
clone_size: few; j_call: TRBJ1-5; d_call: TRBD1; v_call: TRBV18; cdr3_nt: TGTGCCAGCTCACCATTGTCCCAGGGGGGATATAGCAATCAGCCCCAGCATTTT; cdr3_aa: CASSPLSQGGYSNQPQHF
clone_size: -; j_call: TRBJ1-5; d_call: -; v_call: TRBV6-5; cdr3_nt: TGTGCCAGCAGGACAGGTCAAAATCAGCCCCAGCATTTT; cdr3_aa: CASRTGQNQPQHF
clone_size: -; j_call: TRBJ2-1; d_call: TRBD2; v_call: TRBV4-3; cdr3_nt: TGCGCCAGCAGCCAAGTTGGCGGGAGATTGAGGTACAATGAGCAGTTCTTC; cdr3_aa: CASSQVGGRLRYNEQFF
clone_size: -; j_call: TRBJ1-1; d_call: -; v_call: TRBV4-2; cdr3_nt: TGTGCCAGCAGCCAAGATGGTTTACAAAACACTGAAGCTTTCTTT; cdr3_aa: CASSQDGLQNTEAFF
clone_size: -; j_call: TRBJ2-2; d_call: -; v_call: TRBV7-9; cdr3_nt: TGTGCCAGCAGCCCGAGCACCGGGGAGCTGTTTTTT; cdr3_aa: CASSPSTGELFF
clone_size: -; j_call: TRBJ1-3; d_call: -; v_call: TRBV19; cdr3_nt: TGTGCCAGTAGTACCCCCCGTGTTGGTGGAGCCAGACAGTCCTCTGGAAACACCATATATTTT; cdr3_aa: CASSTPRVGGARQSSGNTIYF
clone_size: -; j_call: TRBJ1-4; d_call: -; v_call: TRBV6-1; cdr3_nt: TGTGCCAGCAGTGATCGTACAGAGGAAAAACTGTTTTTT; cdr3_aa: CASSDRTEEKLFF
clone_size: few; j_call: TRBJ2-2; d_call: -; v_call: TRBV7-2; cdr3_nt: TGTGCCAGCACCCCCGGGACACTCCTCACCGGGGAGCTGTTTTTT; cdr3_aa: CASTPGTLLTGELFF
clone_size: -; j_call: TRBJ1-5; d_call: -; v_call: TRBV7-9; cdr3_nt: TGTGCCAGCAGCTCCGGTTTCAATCAGCCCCAGCATTTT; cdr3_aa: CASSSGFNQPQHF
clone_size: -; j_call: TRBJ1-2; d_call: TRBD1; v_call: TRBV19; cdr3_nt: TGTGCCAGTAGGGTCCAGGGGGCCGACGGCTACACCTTC; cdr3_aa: CASRVQGADGYTF
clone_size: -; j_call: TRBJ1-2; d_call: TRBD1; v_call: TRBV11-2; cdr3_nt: TGTGCCAGCAGTTTGTCGGGGACAGCGAAAATCTATGGCTACACCTTC; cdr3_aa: CASSLSGTAKIYGYTF
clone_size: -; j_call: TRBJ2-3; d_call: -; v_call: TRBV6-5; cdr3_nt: TGTGCCAGCAGTCGGTCCACAGATACGCAGTATTTT; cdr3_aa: CASSRSTDTQYF
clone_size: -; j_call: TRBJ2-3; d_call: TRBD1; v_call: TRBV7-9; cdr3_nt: TGTGCCAGCAGCTTAACAGGGGGATCAGATACGCAGTATTTT; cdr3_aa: CASSLTGGSDTQYF
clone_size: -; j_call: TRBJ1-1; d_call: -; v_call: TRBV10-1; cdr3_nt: TGCGCCAGCAGAGTGGGCCCGGGGGACACTGAAGCTTTCTTT; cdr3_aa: CASRVGPGDTEAFF
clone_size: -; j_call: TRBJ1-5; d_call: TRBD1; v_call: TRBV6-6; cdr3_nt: TGTGCCAGCAGACCCAGGGGGAATCAGCCCCAGCATTTT; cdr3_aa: CASRPRGNQPQHF
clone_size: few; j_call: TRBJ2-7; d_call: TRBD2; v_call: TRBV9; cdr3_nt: TGTGCCAGCAGTCCCGGACTAGCGGGGGGTTACGAGCAGTACTTC; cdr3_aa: CASSPGLAGGYEQYF
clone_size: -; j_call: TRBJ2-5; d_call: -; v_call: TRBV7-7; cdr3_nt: TGTGCCAGCAGCTTGCGGCTTCGAGAGACCCAGTACTTC; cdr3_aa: CASSLRLRETQYF
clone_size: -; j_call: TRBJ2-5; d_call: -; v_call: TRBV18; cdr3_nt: TGTGCCAGCTCACATCAGGGTCACCACCTCCAAGAGACCCAGTACTTC; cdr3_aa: CASSHQGHHLQETQYF
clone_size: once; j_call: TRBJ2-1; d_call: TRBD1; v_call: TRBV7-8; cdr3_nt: TGTGCCAGCAGCTTCCCAAAGATCAGGGGGCCTAGCTCCTACAATGAGCAGTTCTTC; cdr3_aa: CASSFPKIRGPSSYNEQFF
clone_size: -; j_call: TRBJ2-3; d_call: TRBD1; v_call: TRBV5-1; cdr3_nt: TGCGCCAGCAGCGCAGGACAGGGGATAGATACGCAGTATTTT; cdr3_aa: CASSAGQGIDTQYF
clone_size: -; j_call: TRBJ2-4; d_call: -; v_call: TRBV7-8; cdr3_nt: TGTGCCAGCAGCTTAGAGGGCAGAGAGGGCATTCAGTACTTC; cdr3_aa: CASSLEGREGIQYF
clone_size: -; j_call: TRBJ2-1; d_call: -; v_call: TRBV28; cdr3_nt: TGTGCCAGCAGCCCCCCAGGGGTCGGGCTCTGGACGGTCAACAATGAGCAGTTCTTC; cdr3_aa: CASSPPGVGLWTVNNEQFF
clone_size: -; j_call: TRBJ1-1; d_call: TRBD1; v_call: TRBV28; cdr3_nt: TGTGCCAGCACCCGACAGGGGAACACTGAAGCTTTCTTT; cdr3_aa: CASTRQGNTEAFF
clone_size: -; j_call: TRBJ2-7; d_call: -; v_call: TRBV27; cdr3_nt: TGTGCCAGCAGTTCCCACTCAATACCGCGGACAGACCGCTCCTACGAGCAGTACTTC; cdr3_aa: CASSSHSIPRTDRSYEQYF
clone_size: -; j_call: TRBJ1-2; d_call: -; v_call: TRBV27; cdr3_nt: TGTGCCAGCAGCTCGGTGGGGGGGTCTAACTATGGCTACACCTTC; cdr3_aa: CASSSVGGSNYGYTF
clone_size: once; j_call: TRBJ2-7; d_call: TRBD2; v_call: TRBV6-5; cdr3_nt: TGTGCCAGCAGTTATGTTCCGCGGGGGAGCTCCTACGAGCAGTACTTC; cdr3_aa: CASSYVPRGSSYEQYF
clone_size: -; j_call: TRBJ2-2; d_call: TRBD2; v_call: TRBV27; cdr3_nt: TGTGCCAGCAGTTTTCCATCGGGAGGGGCGAACACCGGGGAGCTGTTTTTT; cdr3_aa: CASSFPSGGANTGELFF
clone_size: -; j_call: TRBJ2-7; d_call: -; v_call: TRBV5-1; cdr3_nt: TGCGCCAGCAGCTTGGGCGGGGATAGGATTTACGAGCAGTACTTC; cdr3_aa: CASSLGGDRIYEQYF
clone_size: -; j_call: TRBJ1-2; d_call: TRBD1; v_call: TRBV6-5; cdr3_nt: TGTGCCAGCACCCCCGGGACAGAGAGATTCTATGGCTACACCTTC; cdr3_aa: CASTPGTERFYGYTF
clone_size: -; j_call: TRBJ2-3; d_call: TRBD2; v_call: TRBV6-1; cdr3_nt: TGTGCCAGCGGTGGACGGACTAGCGGGAATTCAGATACGCAGTATTTT; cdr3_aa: CASGGRTSGNSDTQYF
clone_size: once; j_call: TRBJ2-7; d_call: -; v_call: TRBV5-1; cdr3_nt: TGCGCCAGCAGCAGCACAGGGTCAACCTACGAGCAGTACTTC; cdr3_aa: CASSSTGSTYEQYF
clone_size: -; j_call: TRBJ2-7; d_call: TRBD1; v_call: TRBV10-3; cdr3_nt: TGTGCCATCAGTGAGGGGGACAGCTCCTACGAGCAGTACTTC; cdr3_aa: CAISEGDSSYEQYF
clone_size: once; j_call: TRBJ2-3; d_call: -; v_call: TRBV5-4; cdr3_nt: TGTGCCAGCAGCGGGGAGATGAGCACAGATACGCAGTATTTT; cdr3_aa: CASSGEMSTDTQYF
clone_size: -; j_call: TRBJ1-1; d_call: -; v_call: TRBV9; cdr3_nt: TGTGCCAGCAGCGCGGAGCGATTCTTT; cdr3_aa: CASSAERFF
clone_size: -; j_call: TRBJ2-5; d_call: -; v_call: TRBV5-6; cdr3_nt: TGTGCCAGCAGCTTTCTCAGAGAGACCCAGTACTTC; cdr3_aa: CASSFLRETQYF
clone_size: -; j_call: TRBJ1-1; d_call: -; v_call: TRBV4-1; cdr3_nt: TGCGCCAGCAGCAAAAGGGAGGCTCGCAGAGGTGAAGCTTTCTTT; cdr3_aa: CASSKREARRGEAFF
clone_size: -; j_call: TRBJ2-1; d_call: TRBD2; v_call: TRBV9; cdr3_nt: TGTGCCAGCAGCGACGGACTAGCATCCTACAATGAGCAGTTCTTC; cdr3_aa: CASSDGLASYNEQFF